The entry below describes one TCR beta chain. The sample has other DNA sequences that encode this CDR3 too. Authors' analysis steps: How many nucleated cells were present was estimated from reference gene primer amplification. Some clones are missing from TCRdb's copy, which holds only in-frame ones; the method was immunoSEQ multiplex PCR. V, J and clone size derive from that table, while D and trimming were established from the DNA sequence. The profile shows fewer than 400,000 clones, around 87% of them singletons. This sample stems from a study of blood T cell repertoires in COVID-19. Overall study: Samples of COVID-19 (acute and convalescent) were obtained from the United States, Italy and Spain.

The germline V gene encodes CDR1 MNHEY and CDR2 SVGAGI. The CDR3 runs 13 residues. Trimming shortened V by 5 bases and J by 0 bases, and 7 bases separated the two germline ends. J is TRBJ1-2 and V is TRBV6-5; D is undetermined. Specimen: peripheral blood. The sequence was obtained from a human donor in a cohort sampled during active COVID-19. The DNA for the CDR3 is TGTGCCAGCAGTAGAACAGCTAACTATGGCTACACCTTC. This codes for CASSRTANYGYTF.